This T cell receptor (beta chain) was recorded in a study of cytomegalovirus exposure and HLA in healthy donors. 13 Jbeta primers and 60 Vbeta primers were used for the PCR. TCRdb keeps only in-frame clones here, not all; method: immunoSEQ multiplex PCR. This sample has 150,000 to 200,000 clones, with around 80% found just once. The CDR3 length is 14 residues. From germline, CDR1 is SGDLS and CDR2 YYNGEE. Trimming took 0 bases from V and 6 from J; bases not matched to a gene: 5. As for this clone: Its antigen is undetermined.

Regarding the study as a whole: Several V segments, TRBV6-2 and TRBV6-3 among them, could not be told apart and were dropped.

This sequence joins TRBV9 and TRBJ2-5; 7 nucleotides match TRBD2. This TCR derives from a woman under 30 in good health and CMV-seropositive. The specimen was PBMCs. CDR3 sequence (DNA): TGTGCCAGCAGCGTAGTTGGCGGGGGACAGACCCAGTACTTC. It is translated as CASSVVGGGQTQYF.